This T cell receptor beta chain was obtained from a study of shared clonotypes between healthy human individuals. The assay was immunoSEQ multiplex PCR, and TCRdb's table has in-frame clones only and misses some. The table lists around 1,900,000 clones, 80% to 95% of them singletons, with approximately 1.6% in the top ten. Study results and limitations: In this cohort, only blood was sampled, and tissue repertoires likely differ. It was observed that about 5% of naive CD4 clonotypes were shared across a handful of donors. It was the non-shared clonotypes that had lower generation probabilities than clonotypes shared by all four donors.

Naive CD8 cells lacked CD45RO and underwent positive selection for CCR7, leaving out terminally differentiated effector memory CD45RA+ cells. In regard to this clone: Its antigen remains unknown.

The clonotype comes from a man aged 18 to 30 in good health. Some clones in this sample may be carry-over from other donors' samples. The source material was naive CD8+ T cells from PBMCs.

The CDR3 is CASSPGESNQPQHF. The CDR3 bases are TGTGCCAGTAGTCCTGGGGAGAGCAATCAGCCCCAGCATTTT. The chain employs TRBV19 and TRBJ1-5; no firm D call. Trimming shortened V by 5 bases and J by 1 base, and 9 bases separated the two germline ends. This CDR3 has 14 residues. Germline CDR1 is LNHDA and CDR2 is SQIVND (reference sequence).